The clone carrying this T cell receptor beta chain was counted a single time. As yet, its antigen is unknown. The data are from a study of shared clonotypes between healthy human individuals. Notes on the study in general: Sharing across four donors was highest in naive CD4 (approximately 5%) and lowest in memory CD8 (around 0.4%).

The CDR3 spans 13 residues. V lost 3 bases to trimming and J lost 0 bases, with 8 bases between them. Germline lookup yields CDR1 GTSNPN and CDR2 SVGIG (reference sequence). The run depth of the assay was deep. This table comes from immunoSEQ multiplex PCR, and its TCRdb copy is limited to in-frame clones, with some not included. The table has roughly 2.4 million clones, 90% to 96% seen once. Researchers partitioned CD4+ cells into CD45RA+ naive and CD45RA-negative memory subsets. V usage is TRBV30 and J usage is TRBJ1-2; unclear D gene. What was sequenced was naive CD4+ T cells sorted from blood. The subset was: CD45RA+ positively selected. This receptor was identified in a man aged 18 to 30 in good health. The CDR3 DNA sequence: TGTGCCTGGAGACCCGGGGCTAACTATGGCTACACCTTC. Translating it yields CAWRPGANYGYTF.